The 6 T cell receptor beta chains below come from one sample, sequenced in a study of T cell responses to AZD1222 COVID-19 vaccine. Measured with immunoSEQ multiplex PCR; TCRdb has only the in-frame clones, and not every one. Seen here are some 19,000 clones, roughly 82% observed once, and the top ten hold around 41%. This specimen consisted of peripheral blood, obtained on day 0 of AZD1222 vaccination. These receptors were taken from an adult in good health.

J is TRBJ2-7 and V is TRBV7-9; 7 bases are shared with TRBD1. The V gene end was trimmed by 5 bases and the J gene end by 0 bases; junction bases not matched to a gene: 10. The CDR3 covers 16 residues. Germline V gene lookup returns CDR1 SEHNR and CDR2 FQNEAQ (reference sequence). The CDR3 is CASSPPETGHSYEQYF. The CDR3 DNA sequence: TGTGCCAGCAGCCCCCCCGAGACAGGGCACTCCTACGAGCAGTACTTC.

The V call is TRBV16, the J call TRBJ1-4; D remains unclear. The V gene lost 1 base and the J gene lost 7 bases, with 4 bases spanning the gap. The CDR3 is made up of 12 amino acids. CDR1 and CDR2 from the germline V gene are KGHSY and FQNENV. CDR3 loop: CASSQLGEKLFF. The CDR3 region has the DNA TGTGCCAGCAGCCAATTAGGTGAAAAACTGTTTTTT.

V is TRBV28 and J is TRBJ1-5, with D possibly matching TRBD1 (6 bases). This CDR3 spans 18 amino acids. Per the germline V gene, CDR1 is MDHEN and CDR2 is SYDVKM. The germline V and J ends were trimmed by 3 bases and 11 bases, with 29 bases remaining between them. The CDR3: CASSFPRGNSRGFGAQHF. The CDR3 DNA is TGTGCCAGCAGTTTCCCACGAGGGAACAGTAGGGGGTTTGGAGCCCAGCATTTT. Complete variable domain (other parts from reference TRBV28 and TRBJ1-5): DVKVTQSSRYLVKRTGEKVFLECVQDMDHENMFWYRQDPGLGLRLIYFSYDVKMKEKGDIPEGYSVSREKKERFSLILESASTNQTSMYLCASSFPRGNSRGFGAQHFGDGTRLSIL.

This clone occurred a few times. V is TRBV6-1 and J is TRBJ2-2; 7 bases are a match to TRBD2. Germline CDR1 MNHNS, CDR2 SASEGT. Trimming at V came to 2 bases and at J to 2 bases, leaving 5 bases not matched to a gene. This CDR3 has 16 residues. The CDR3 loop is CASSEQLAPNTGELFF. The CDR3 nucleotides are TGTGCCAGCAGTGAACAACTAGCGCCTAACACCGGGGAGCTGTTTTTT.

This chain uses TRBV11-2 with TRBJ2-7, with D hard to call. Between the trimmed V and J ends, which lost 3 bases and 0 bases, there was a span of 6 bases. The germline gives CDR1 SGHAT, CDR2 FQNNGV. The length of the CDR3 is 13 residues. The DNA of the CDR3 is TGTGCCAGCAGCTTCTGGGGCTCCTACGAGCAGTACTTC. Residues: CASSFWGSYEQYF.

This clone was detected once. The chain combines TRBV7-9 with TRBJ2-5; D is unresolved. Per the germline V gene, CDR1 is SEHNR and CDR2 is FQNEAQ (reference sequence). Between the trimmed V and J ends, which lost 2 bases and 0 bases, there was a span of 10 bases. The CDR3 contains 15 residues. DNA for the CDR3: TGTGCCAGCAGCTTACGGTCAACAGACCAAGAGACCCAGTACTTC. Amino acid sequence: CASSLRSTDQETQYF. The variable domain in full, completed from reference TRBV7-9 and TRBJ2-5, reads DTGVSQNPRHKITKRGQNVTFRCDPISEHNRLYWYRQTLGQGPEFLTYFQNEAQLEKSRLLSDRFSAERPKGSFSTLEIQRTEQGDSAMYLCASSLRSTDQETQYFGPGTRLLVL.